Reported below is one T cell receptor (beta chain). Its cognate antigen has yet to be identified. It has no much larger one-base neighbor in the sample; base qualities were not kept. This sample is part of a study of cytomegalovirus exposure and HLA in healthy donors (dated 2017 in TCRdb). General notes on the study: An earlier analysis of 550 to 700 of the donors reported 250 to 350 Gb of sequence data and around 120 million unique TCR beta sequences from some 180 million T cells. A few DR-DQ haplotypes were treated as single units for association and clustering because of strong linkage in the cohort. An early release that covered about 600 HLA-typed donors contained about 300 gigabases of sequencing data and 70 million to 100 million unique TCR sequences. HLA typing covered class I and class II loci at four-digit resolution. A later genetic analysis used genome-wide SNP genotypes for about 60% of the 666 donors, treating that subset as a discovery cohort. The study was designed to test whether signatures of past pathogen exposure could be identified by cataloging public T cell receptors. In an earlier analysis of several hundred of the donors, high-throughput TCR beta sequencing was used to judge whether each TCR beta V gene segment behaved as functional or pseudogenic. All discovery cohort repertoires had been generated on a single sequencing platform. Donor age, sex, ethnicity and CMV serostatus were collected together with the repertoire data. Along with the 666-subject first cohort, a separate validation cohort of over a hundred different subjects was used. To predict cytomegalovirus infection status, the study combined high-throughput TCR immunosequencing, statistical association of individual TCRs with disease status, and machine learning. In the later analysis, no new phenotypic data were used to find candidate immune exposures; instead, reliance was placed on TCR beta sequences and their occurrence across donors. Typing coverage differed by locus: A, B, C, DRB1 and DQB1 were typed in about 620-630 donors, DQA1 in 522, DPA1 in nearly 610, and DPB1 in just under 480. The genetic ancestry cluster associated with self-reported Caucasian donors included 80% to 90% of the approximately 410 genotyped donors. Across about 380 genotyped donors of the cohort, an average of about 200,000 unique TCR beta nucleotide sequences per donor were sequenced, and roughly 20% of those sequences were non-productive. The T cell repertoires of about 700 subjects were profiled by immunosequencing and related to cytomegalovirus serostatus. In a later analysis, previously published TCR beta repertoires from more than 500 donors were re-analyzed and high-resolution HLA genotyping was added so that TCR occurrence patterns could be studied. The research as a whole found: This cohort had only TCR beta chains sequenced, and the lack of alpha or paired-chain data limited which features could be detected. The authors suggested that the approach could potentially be extended to other disease states and immunological phenotypes. A further reported finding was that TCR beta sequences accurately predicted the HLA-A and HLA-B alleles for most subjects in the first cohort. In a later analysis, some 18,000 TCR beta sequences were associated with specific HLA alleles at a false discovery rate of 0.05. According to a later analysis, TCR association rates differed among HLA loci, with DRB1 alleles showing the most associated TCRs and HLA-C alleles showing the fewest. In a later analysis, several top co-occurrence clusters were reported to appear linked to parvovirus B19, influenza, CMV and Epstein-Barr virus. Most TCR sequences were seen in very few donors, while some public TCRs were found in many individuals. The sequencing pipeline was judged likely to have produced a cluster of highly shared sequence variants as a technical artifact. In a later genetic analysis, fewer N-insertions in productive TCRs were reported among donors in an Asian-associated ancestry cluster than the roughly 700-donor mean. Because HLA typing was unavailable for some donors at each locus, only the typed subset was used in association tests. An earlier analysis of roughly 570 of the donors showed that most TCR beta V segments appeared in productive rearrangements either about 87% or about 30% of the time, which broadly matched IMGT annotations. Immune exposure information for the cohort was limited to CMV serostatus. When HLA alleles, especially DR and DQ, strongly co-occurred, attributing TCR associations to individual alleles was difficult. The presence/absence analyses assumed that sequencing depth was roughly uniform across donors, and that assumption may not be true. A later analysis found that most CMV-associated TCR beta chains appeared HLA-restricted, with HLA associations seemingly driven largely by CMV exposure. About 15 rarely observed V segments, including chromosome 9 orphons, were excluded from the earlier analysis of just under 600 of the donors because counts were too low. In the study, approximately 160 TCR beta chains were listed as associated with cytomegalovirus. Because the 87-base-pair reads could not distinguish some IMGT-functional V segments, including TRBV6-2 and TRBV6-3, those segments were excluded. In a later analysis, HLA-associated TCR beta chains were found to be more clonally expanded and to have lower generation probabilities than equally common non-associated chains. Three of the identified cytomegalovirus-associated TCR beta chains were confirmed in vitro to be specific for cytomegalovirus antigens. The classifier was reported to diagnose cytomegalovirus status with high specificity and sensitivity in both the original cohort and the validation cohort. An association between a missense DCLRE1C variant and V-gene and J-gene trimming of TCR beta chains was found in a later genetic analysis and replicated in an independent cohort. Linkage disequilibrium might explain the correlated functional status among segregating V segments, but an unknown experimental factor could not be excluded.

The cohort was made up of approximately 700 healthy bone marrow donors. Cohort members were all nominally healthy when sampled, although unrecorded immune exposures were likely present. The donor tested CMV seronegative, placing the donor among the 300 to 450 seronegative members of the cohort. A peripheral blood sample was collected from each donor, and TCR beta sequencing was performed on peripheral blood mononuclear cells. The Qiagen DNeasy Blood Extraction Kit was used to extract genomic DNA from the blood cell samples. The library was produced with the immunoSEQ multiplex PCR assay. The multiplex PCR relied on a mix of 60 forward primers for TCR Vbeta segments and 13 reverse primers for TCR Jbeta segments. The CDR3 region of rearranged TCR beta genes was amplified from genomic DNA by a multiplex PCR assay. Amplified TCR beta libraries were sequenced as 87-base-pair reads on the Illumina HiSeq System. In the authors' own workflow: A later analysis counted about 80 million unique TCR beta chains across the 650 to 800 repertoires, and around 9.9 million of these chains were shared by at least two donors. Raw reads were error-corrected and collapsed into unique sequences by a nearest-neighbor algorithm in which closely related sequences were merged to remove PCR and sequencing errors. CDR3 sequences were aligned to IMGT reference sequences to assign V, D and J gene segments. For a sequence to be retained, a match of at least six nucleotides was required to both a V gene segment and a J gene segment. A rearrangement counted as productive if the CDR3 had no stop codons and remained in frame with V and J, and every other rearrangement counted as non-productive. CDR3 was defined by IMGT convention, running from the second conserved V-encoded cysteine to the conserved J-encoded phenylalanine. The earlier analysis of fewer than 700 of the donors excluded sequences that lacked an unambiguous match to a single V gene segment. An earlier analysis of a few hundred of the donors classified V segments as functional when productive rearrangements were above 56.7% and as segregating when the standard deviation between donors was above 5%. A statistical classification framework was built to diagnose cytomegalovirus status from the catalog of TCR beta chain sequences. A later analysis assigned V and J genes by comparing TCR nucleotide sequences with IMGT/GENE-DB human TR gene sequences. Using the TCRdist pipeline, a later analysis assigned CDR3 sequences along with most-parsimonious VDJ recombination scenarios. In a later analysis, each TCR beta chain was defined by its CDR3 amino acid sequence together with its V-gene family, and reads without a unique V-gene family were excluded. To address suspected cross-contamination and a sequencing artifact, a later analysis removed 592 highly shared, low-generation-probability nucleotide sequences. A later analysis calculated a clonal expansion index for each public chain from normalized within-repertoire ranks of inferred template counts. In a later analysis, generation probabilities were computed with a VDJ recombination model fitted to out-of-frame rearrangements, and the resulting probabilities were checked against IGoR. Hypergeometric tests were used in a later analysis to score TCR-TCR, TCR-HLA and TCR-CMV co-occurrence, with a repertoire-size bias correction applied to the TCR pairs. In a later analysis, false discovery rates were estimated by permuting HLA or CMV assignments 20 times. In a later analysis, co-occurring TCRs were grouped using DBSCAN, with TCRdist sequence similarity added in when clustering inside HLA-allele-positive subsets. Co-occurrence clustering excluded repertoires with fewer than 30,000 or more than 120,000 public chains, plus five with anomalous nucleotide sharing. TCRdb stores this immuneACCESS table with in-frame sequences only. Part of the clones is absent; in the studies checked, under half of the shortfall reflects unresolved V genes, and no reason is known for the rest. From that table come the V and J calls and clone size; the DNA was used to work out D and trimming. This sample is represented by under 150,000 clones; around 9.6% of them were singletons. The top ten clonotypes cover over 1.5% of the sample.

CDR1 is given as SQVTM and CDR2 as ANQGSEA, both from the germline V gene. V has 5 bases trimmed and J has 1 base trimmed; junction bases matching no gene number 10. From the cysteine up to the phenylalanine, the CDR3 has a length of 15 residues. CDR3 DNA only is kept here, 45 bases in frame from base 1. This clonotype was obtained from a male donor in good health and CMV-seronegative. The V gene is TRBV29-1 and the J gene is TRBJ2-5; 7 bases in between match TRBD1. Material: PBMCs. The CDR3 region: CSVFLFGQAQETQYF. At the DNA level, the sequence is TGCAGCGTTTTCCTGTTTGGACAGGCCCAAGAGACCCAGTACTTC.